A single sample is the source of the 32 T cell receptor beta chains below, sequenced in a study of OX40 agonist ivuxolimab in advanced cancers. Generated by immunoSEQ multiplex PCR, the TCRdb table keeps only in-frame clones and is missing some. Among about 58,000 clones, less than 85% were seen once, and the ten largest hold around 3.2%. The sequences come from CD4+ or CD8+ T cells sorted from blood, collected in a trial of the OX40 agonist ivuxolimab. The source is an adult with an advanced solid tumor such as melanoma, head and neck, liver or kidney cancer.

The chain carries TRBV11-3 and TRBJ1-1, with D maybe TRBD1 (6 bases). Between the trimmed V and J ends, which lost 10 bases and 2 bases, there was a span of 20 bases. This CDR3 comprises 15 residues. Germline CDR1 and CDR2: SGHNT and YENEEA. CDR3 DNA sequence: TGTGCCATCAATACACAGGGAAAGAGTAACACTGAAGCTTTCTTT. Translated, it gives CAINTQGKSNTEAFF.

The CDR3 is CASSTGTRQETQYF. The CDR3 DNA reads as TGTGCCAGCAGCACAGGGACTAGACAAGAGACCCAGTACTTC. This chain links TRBV5-4 with TRBJ2-5, with 8 bases identical to TRBD2. From germline, CDR1 is SGHNT and CDR2 YYREEE (reference sequence). The CDR3 sequence is 14 residues long. V lost 4 bases to trimming and J lost 2 bases; unmatched junction nucleotides: 4.

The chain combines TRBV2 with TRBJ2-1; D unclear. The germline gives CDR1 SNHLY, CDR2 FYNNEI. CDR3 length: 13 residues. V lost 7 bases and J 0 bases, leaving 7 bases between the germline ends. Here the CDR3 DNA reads TGTGCCAGCAACTCGGACTCCTACAATGAGCAGTTCTTC. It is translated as CASNSDSYNEQFF. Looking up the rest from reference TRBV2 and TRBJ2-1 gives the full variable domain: EPEVTQTPSHQVTQMGQEVILRCVPISNHLYFYWYRQILGQKVEFLVSFYNNEISEKSEIFDDQFSVERPDGSNFTLKIRSTKLEDSAMYFCASNSDSYNEQFFGPGTRLTVL.

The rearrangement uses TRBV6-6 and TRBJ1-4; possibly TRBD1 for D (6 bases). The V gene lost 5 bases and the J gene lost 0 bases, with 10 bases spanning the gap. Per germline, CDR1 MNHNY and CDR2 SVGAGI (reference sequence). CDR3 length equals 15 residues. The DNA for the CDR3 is TGTGCCAGCAGTGGCCCAGGGGCAACTAATGAAAAACTGTTTTTT. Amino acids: CASSGPGATNEKLFF.

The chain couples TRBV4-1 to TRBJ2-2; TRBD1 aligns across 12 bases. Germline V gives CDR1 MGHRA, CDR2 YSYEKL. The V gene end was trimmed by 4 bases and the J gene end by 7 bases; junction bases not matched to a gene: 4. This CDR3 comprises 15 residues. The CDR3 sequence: CASSPGQGAVGELFF. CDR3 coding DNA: TGCGCCAGCAGCCCGGGACAGGGGGCTGTCGGGGAGCTGTTTTTT.

CDR3 loop: CASSQDRGRVLFF. The CDR3, as DNA: TGCGCCAGCAGCCAAGATAGGGGCAGGGTTCTGTTTTTT. The J gene is TRBJ1-4, the V gene TRBV4-3, with D possibly being TRBD1 (5 bases). This CDR3 region has 13 residues. V was clipped by 0 bases and J by 14 bases, with 13 bases between them. Germline CDR1 LGHNA, CDR2 YSLEER.

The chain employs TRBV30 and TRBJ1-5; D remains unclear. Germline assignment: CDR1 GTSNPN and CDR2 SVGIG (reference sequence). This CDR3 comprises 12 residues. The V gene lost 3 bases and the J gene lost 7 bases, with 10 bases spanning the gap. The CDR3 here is CAWSHPRQPQHF. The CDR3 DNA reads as TGTGCCTGGAGCCATCCTCGCCAGCCCCAGCATTTT.

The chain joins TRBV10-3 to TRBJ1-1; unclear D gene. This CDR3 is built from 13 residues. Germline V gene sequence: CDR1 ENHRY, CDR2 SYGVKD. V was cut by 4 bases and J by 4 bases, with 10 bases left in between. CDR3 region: CAISAQAGTEAFF. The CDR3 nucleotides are TGTGCCATCAGTGCGCAGGCGGGCACTGAAGCTTTCTTT.

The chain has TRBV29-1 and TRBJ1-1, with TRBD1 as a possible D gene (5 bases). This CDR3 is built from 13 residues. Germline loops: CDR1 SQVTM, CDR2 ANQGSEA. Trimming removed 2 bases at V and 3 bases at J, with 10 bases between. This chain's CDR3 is CSVERDPYTEAFF. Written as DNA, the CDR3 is TGCAGCGTTGAAAGGGACCCTTACACTGAAGCTTTCTTT.

CDR3 coding DNA: TGTGCCAGCAGTCCAGCATATAGCAATCAGCCCCAGCATTTT. Its translation: CASSPAYSNQPQHF. The V gene is TRBV28, the J gene TRBJ1-5; D unclear. Germline V gives CDR1 MDHEN, CDR2 SYDVKM. V lost 5 bases to trimming and J lost 0 bases, with 8 bases between them. The CDR3 runs to 14 residues. The variable domain in full, with the rest retrieved from reference TRBV28 and TRBJ1-5, is DVKVTQSSRYLVKRTGEKVFLECVQDMDHENMFWYRQDPGLGLRLIYFSYDVKMKEKGDIPEGYSVSREKKERFSLILESASTNQTSMYLCASSPAYSNQPQHFGDGTRLSIL.

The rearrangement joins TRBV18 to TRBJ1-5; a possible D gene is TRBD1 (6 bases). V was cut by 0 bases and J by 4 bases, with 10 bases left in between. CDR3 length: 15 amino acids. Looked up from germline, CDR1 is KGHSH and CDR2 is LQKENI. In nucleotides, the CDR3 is TGTGCCAGCTCACCACCGGGGGGGGCGAATCAGCCCCAGCATTTT. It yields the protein CASSPPGGANQPQHF.

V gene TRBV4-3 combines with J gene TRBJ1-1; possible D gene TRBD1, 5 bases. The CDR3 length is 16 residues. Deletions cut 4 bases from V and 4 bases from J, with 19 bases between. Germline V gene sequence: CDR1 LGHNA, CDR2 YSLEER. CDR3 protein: CASSPSQRGVVTEAFF. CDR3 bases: TGCGCCAGCAGCCCCTCCCAAAGGGGTGTGGTCACTGAAGCTTTCTTT.

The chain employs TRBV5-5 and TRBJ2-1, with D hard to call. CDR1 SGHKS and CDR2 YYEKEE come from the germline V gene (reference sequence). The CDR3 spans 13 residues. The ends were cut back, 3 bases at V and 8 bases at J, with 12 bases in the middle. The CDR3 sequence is CASSYRSRDEQFF. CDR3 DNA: TGTGCCAGCAGCTACCGAAGCAGAGATGAGCAGTTCTTC.

The CDR3: CASSFSLGSYTEAFF. CDR3 nucleotide sequence: TGTGCCAGCAGCTTTTCGTTAGGGTCGTACACTGAAGCTTTCTTT. The chain joins TRBV5-8 to TRBJ1-1; D gene ambiguous. This CDR3 is 15 amino acids long. Germline CDR1 and CDR2: SGHTS and YDEGEE. V lost 2 bases and J lost 3, with 14 bases in between.

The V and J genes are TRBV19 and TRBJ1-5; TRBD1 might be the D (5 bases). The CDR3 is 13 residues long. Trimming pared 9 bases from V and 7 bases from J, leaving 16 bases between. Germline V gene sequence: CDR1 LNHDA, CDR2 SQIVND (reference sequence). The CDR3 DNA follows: TGTGCCAGCCGGGACCCCCTCAACCAGCCCCAGCATTTT. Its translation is CASRDPLNQPQHF. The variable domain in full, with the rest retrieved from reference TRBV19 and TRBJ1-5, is DGGITQSPKYLFRKEGQNVTLSCEQNLNHDAMYWYRQDPGQGLRLIYYSQIVNDFQKGDIAEGYSVSREKKESFPLTVTSAQKNPTAFYLCASRDPLNQPQHFGDGTRLSIL.

CDR3 sequence: CASSLDRNYGYTF. CDR3 coding DNA: TGTGCCAGCAGTTTAGACAGAAACTATGGCTACACCTTC. The chain carries TRBV27 and TRBJ1-2, with D perhaps matching TRBD1 (5 bases). V was cut by 2 bases and J by 2 bases, with 6 bases left in between. This CDR3 has 13 residues. Germline lookup yields CDR1 MNHEY and CDR2 SMNVEV (reference sequence).

Here the CDR3 DNA reads TGTGCCAGCAGCTTAGACGGGGTCTATGGCTACACCTTC. Its translation is CASSLDGVYGYTF. The V call is TRBV7-8, the J call TRBJ1-2; D not certain. The length of the CDR3 is 13 residues. Germline CDR1 reads SGHVS; CDR2 reads FQNEAQ. Trimming took 1 base from V and 4 from J, leaving 7 bases between them.

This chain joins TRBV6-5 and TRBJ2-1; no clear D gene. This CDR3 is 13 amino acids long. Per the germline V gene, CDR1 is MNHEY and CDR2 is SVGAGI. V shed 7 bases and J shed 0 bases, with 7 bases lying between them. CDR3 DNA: TGTGCCAGCAATTCTGACTCCTACAATGAGCAGTTCTTC. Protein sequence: CASNSDSYNEQFF.

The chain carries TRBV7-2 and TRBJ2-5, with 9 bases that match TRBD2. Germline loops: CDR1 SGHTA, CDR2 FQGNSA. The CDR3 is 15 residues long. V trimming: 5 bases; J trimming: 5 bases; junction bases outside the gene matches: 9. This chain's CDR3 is CASSISGGPGETQYF. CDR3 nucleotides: TGTGCCAGCAGCATAAGCGGGGGGCCCGGGGAGACCCAGTACTTC. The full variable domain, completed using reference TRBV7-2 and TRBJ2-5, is GAGVSQSPSNKVTEKGKDVELRCDPISGHTALYWYRQSLGQGLEFLIYFQGNSAPDKSGLPSDRFSAERTGGSVSTLTIQRTQQEDSAVYLCASSISGGPGETQYFGPGTRLLVL.

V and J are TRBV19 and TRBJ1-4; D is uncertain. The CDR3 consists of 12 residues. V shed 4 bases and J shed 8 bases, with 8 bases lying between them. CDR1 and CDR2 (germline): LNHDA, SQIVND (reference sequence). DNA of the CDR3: TGTGCCAGTAGTACCGCTACCGAAAAACTGTTTTTT. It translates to CASSTATEKLFF.

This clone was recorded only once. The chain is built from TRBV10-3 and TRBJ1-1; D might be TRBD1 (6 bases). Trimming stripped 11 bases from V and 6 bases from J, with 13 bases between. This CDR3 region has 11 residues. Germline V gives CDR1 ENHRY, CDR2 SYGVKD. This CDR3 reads CASREGAEAFF. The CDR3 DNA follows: TGTGCCTCGAGGGAGGGGGCTGAAGCTTTCTTT.

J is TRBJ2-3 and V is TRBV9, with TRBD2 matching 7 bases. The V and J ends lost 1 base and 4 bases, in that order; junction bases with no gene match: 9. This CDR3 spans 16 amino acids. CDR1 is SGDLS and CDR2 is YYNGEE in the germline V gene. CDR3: CASSVRQQGRADTQYF. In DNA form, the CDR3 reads TGTGCCAGCAGCGTACGGCAGCAAGGGAGGGCAGATACGCAGTATTTT.

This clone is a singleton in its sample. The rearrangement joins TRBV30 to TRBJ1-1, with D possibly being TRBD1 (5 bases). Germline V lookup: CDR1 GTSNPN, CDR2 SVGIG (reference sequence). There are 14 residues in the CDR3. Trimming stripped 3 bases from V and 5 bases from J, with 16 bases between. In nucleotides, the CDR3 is TGTGCCTGGAGAGGGGACTCGAGCGGGACTGAAGCTTTCTTT. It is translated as CAWRGDSSGTEAFF.

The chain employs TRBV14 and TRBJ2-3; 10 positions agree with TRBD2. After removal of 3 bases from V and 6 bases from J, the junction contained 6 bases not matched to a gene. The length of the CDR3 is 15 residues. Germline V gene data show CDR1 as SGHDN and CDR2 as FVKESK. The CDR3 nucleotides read TGTGCCAGCAGCCAGGGCAGCGGGGGGGCCGATACGCAGTATTTT. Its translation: CASSQGSGGADTQYF.

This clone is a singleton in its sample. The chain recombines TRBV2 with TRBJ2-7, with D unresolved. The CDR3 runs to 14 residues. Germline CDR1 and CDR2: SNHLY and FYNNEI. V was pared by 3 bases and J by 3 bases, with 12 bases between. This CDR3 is CASSEFEVRYEQYF. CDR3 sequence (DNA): TGTGCCAGCAGTGAGTTCGAAGTCCGCTACGAGCAGTACTTC.

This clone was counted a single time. The CDR3 DNA reads as TGTGCCAGCAGTGAACTGGGGGGCTTCATGAACACTGAAGCTTTCTTT. As protein: CASSELGGFMNTEAFF. The rearrangement uses TRBV6-1 and TRBJ1-1; maybe TRBD1 (6 bases). The CDR3 is 16 amino acids. Germline V gene lookup returns CDR1 MNHNS and CDR2 SASEGT. V lost 2 bases to trimming and J lost 0 bases, with 13 bases between them.

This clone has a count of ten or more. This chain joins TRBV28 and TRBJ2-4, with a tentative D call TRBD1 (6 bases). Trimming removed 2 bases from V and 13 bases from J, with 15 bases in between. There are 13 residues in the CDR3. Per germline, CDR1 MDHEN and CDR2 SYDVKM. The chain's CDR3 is CASSLGQGKFQYF. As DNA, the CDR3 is TGTGCCAGCAGTTTAGGTCAGGGGAAGTTCCAGTACTTC.

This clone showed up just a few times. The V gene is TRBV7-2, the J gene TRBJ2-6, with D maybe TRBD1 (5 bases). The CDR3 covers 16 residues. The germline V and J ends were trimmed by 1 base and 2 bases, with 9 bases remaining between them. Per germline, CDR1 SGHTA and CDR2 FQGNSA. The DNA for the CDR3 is TGTGCCAGCAGCTTAGAAGGGGCGGCTGGGGCCAACGTCCTGACTTTC. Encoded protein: CASSLEGAAGANVLTF.

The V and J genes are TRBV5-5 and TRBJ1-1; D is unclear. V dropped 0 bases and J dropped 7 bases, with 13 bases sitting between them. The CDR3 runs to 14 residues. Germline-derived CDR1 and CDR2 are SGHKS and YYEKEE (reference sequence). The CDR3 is CASSLDVPLGEAFF. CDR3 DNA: TGTGCCAGCAGCTTGGACGTCCCTCTTGGTGAAGCTTTCTTT.

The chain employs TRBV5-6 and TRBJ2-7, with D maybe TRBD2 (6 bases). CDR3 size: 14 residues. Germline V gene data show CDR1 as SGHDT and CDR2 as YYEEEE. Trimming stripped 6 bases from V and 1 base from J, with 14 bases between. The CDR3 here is CASTAMGRSYEQYF. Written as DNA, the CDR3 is TGTGCCAGCACCGCCATGGGGAGGTCCTACGAGCAGTACTTC.

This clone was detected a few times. CDR3 sequence: CASSLYNSPLHF. CDR3 DNA: TGTGCCAGCAGCTTATATAATTCACCCCTCCACTTT. The chain employs TRBV7-2 and TRBJ1-6; D gene ambiguous. The CDR3 extends over 12 amino acids. Trimming pared 2 bases from V and 4 bases from J, leaving 0 bases between. The germline gives CDR1 SGHTA, CDR2 FQGNSA.

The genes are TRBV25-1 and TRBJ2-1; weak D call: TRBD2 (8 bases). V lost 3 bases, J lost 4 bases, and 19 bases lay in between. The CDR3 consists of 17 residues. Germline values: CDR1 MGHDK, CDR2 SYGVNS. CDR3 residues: CASSDTGGRGRYNEQFF. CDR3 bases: TGTGCCAGCAGTGACACGGGAGGGAGGGGGCGGTACAATGAGCAGTTCTTC. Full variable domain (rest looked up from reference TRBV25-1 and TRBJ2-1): EADIYQTPRYLVIGTGKKITLECSQTMGHDKMYWYQQDPGMELHLIHYSYGVNSTEKGDLSSESTVSRIRTEHFPLTLESARPSHTSQYLCASSDTGGRGRYNEQFFGPGTRLTVL.